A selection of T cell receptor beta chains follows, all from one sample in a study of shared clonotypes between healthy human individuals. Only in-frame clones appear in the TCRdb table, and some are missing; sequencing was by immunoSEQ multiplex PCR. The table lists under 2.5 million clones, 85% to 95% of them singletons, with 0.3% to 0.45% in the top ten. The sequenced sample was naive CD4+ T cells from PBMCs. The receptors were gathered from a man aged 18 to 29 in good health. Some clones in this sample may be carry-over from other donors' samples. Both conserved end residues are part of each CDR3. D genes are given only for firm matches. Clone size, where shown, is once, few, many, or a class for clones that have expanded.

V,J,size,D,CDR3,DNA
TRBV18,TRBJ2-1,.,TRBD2,CASSPQGSVAGVHEQFF,TGTGCCAGCTCACCCCAGGGGTCGGTAGCGGGAGTCCATGAGCAGTTCTTC
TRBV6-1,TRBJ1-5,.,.,CASSERGVGPQHF,TGTGCCAGCAGTGAGCGGGGGGTTGGGCCCCAGCATTTT
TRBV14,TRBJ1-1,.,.,CASSQGRVWWAEAFF,TGTGCCAGCAGCCAAGGGCGGGTATGGTGGGCTGAAGCTTTCTTT
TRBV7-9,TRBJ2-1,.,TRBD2,CASSFLPSGALNEQFF,TGTGCCAGCAGCTTTTTACCTAGCGGGGCCCTCAATGAGCAGTTCTTC
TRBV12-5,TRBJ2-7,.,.,CASGLGRSGASEQYF,TGTGCTAGTGGTTTAGGAAGGTCGGGGGCCAGCGAGCAGTACTTC
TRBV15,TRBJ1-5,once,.,CATSLGQGQPQHF,TGTGCCACCAGCTTAGGGCAGGGTCAGCCCCAGCATTTT
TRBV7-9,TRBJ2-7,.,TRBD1,CASSLGQGANEQYF,TGTGCCAGCAGCCTGGGACAGGGGGCCAACGAGCAGTACTTC
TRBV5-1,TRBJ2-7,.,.,CASSLDGEQYF,TGCGCCAGCAGCTTGGATGGCGAGCAGTACTTC
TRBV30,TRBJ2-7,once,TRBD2,CAWSVVRLAGGVSYEQYF,TGTGCCTGGAGTGTAGTGAGACTAGCGGGAGGTGTATCCTACGAGCAGTACTTC
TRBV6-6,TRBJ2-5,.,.,CASGTQETQYF,TGTGCCTCCGGGACACAAGAGACCCAGTACTTC
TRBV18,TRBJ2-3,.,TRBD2,CASSQRTTSGSLTDTQYF,TGTGCCAGCTCACAGAGAACGACTAGCGGGAGTCTCACAGATACGCAGTATTTT
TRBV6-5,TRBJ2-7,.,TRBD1,CASSLARTGAGEQYF,TGTGCCAGCAGTCTTGCCCGGACAGGGGCTGGGGAGCAGTACTTC
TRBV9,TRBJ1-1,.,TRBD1,CASSASGTAGIKAFF,TGTGCCAGCAGCGCCTCCGGGACAGCGGGAATAAAAGCTTTCTTT
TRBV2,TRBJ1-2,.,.,CASSDISGTYGYTF,TGTGCCAGCAGCGACATAAGCGGGACCTATGGCTACACCTTC
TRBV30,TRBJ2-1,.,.,CAWSLLAEQFF,TGTGCCTGGAGTCTCCTAGCTGAGCAGTTCTTC
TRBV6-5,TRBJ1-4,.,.,CASSYSAYSNEKLFF,TGTGCCAGCAGTTACTCGGCCTACTCTAATGAAAAACTGTTTTTT
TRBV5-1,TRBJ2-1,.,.,CASTQGSADGLSEQFF,TGCGCCAGCACCCAGGGGAGCGCCGATGGATTGAGTGAGCAGTTCTTC
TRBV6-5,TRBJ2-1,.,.,CASSRDAYNEQFF,TGTGCCAGCAGCCGGGATGCCTACAATGAGCAGTTCTTC
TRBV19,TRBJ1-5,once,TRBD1,CASRARTGSYNQPQHF,TGTGCCAGTAGGGCGAGGACAGGGTCATACAATCAGCCCCAGCATTTT
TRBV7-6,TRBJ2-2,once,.,CASSLGFGATGELFF,TGTGCCAGCAGCTTGGGATTTGGGGCAACCGGGGAGCTGTTTTTT
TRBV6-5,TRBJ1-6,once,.,CASSSLNSPLHF,TGTGCCAGCAGTTCCCTTAATTCACCCCTCCACTTT
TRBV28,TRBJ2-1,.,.,CAIGSSYNEQFF,TGTGCCATCGGTAGCTCCTACAATGAGCAGTTCTTC
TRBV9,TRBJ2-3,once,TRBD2,CASSVATSGRSDTQYF,TGTGCCAGCAGCGTAGCAACTAGCGGGAGGTCAGATACGCAGTATTTT
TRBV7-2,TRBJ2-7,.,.,CASSTERIFYEQYF,TGTGCCAGCAGCACCGAAAGAATATTTTACGAGCAGTACTTC
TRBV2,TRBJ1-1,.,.,CASSNYRDKNEAFF,TGTGCCAGCAGTAACTACCGGGACAAAAATGAAGCTTTCTTT
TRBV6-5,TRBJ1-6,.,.,CASSYAVLVFPLHF,TGTGCCAGCAGTTACGCCGTGTTGGTTTTCCCCCTCCACTTT
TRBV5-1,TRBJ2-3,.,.,CASSLLVVAGSTDTQYF,TGCGCCAGCAGCCTCCTCGTGGTGGCTGGAAGCACAGATACGCAGTATTTT
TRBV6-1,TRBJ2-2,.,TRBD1,CASSMDRGTGELFF,TGTGCCAGCAGCATGGACAGGGGGACCGGGGAGCTGTTTTTT
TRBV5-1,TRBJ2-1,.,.,CASSPRGLEHRTNEQFF,TGCGCCAGCAGCCCCCGGGGGTTGGAGCACCGAACCAATGAGCAGTTCTTC
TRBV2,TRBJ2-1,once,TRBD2,CASSLEKAGGPLNEQFF,TGTGCCAGCAGTCTAGAAAAAGCGGGAGGGCCTCTCAATGAGCAGTTCTTC
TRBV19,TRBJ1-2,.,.,CASSQRGGYTF,TGTGCCAGTAGTCAGAGGGGCGGCTACACCTTC
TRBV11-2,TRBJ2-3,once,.,CASSLDINTQYF,TGTGCCAGCAGCTTAGATATAAATACGCAGTATTTT
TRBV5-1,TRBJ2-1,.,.,CASSFVMSAQANNEQFF,TGCGCCAGCAGCTTTGTGATGAGTGCCCAAGCTAACAATGAGCAGTTCTTC
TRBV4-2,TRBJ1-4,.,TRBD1,CASSQVRDRGEKLFF,TGTGCCAGCAGCCAAGTTAGGGACAGAGGAGAAAAACTGTTTTTT
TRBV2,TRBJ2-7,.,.,CASSEEISYEQYF,TGTGCCAGCAGTGAAGAGATCTCCTACGAGCAGTACTTC
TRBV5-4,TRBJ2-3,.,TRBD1,CASSLRDRGGDTQYF,TGTGCCAGCAGCTTGAGGGACAGGGGAGGAGATACGCAGTATTTT
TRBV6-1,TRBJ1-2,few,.,CASSLWGREGYTF,TGTGCCAGCAGTCTCTGGGGGAGGGAAGGCTACACCTTC
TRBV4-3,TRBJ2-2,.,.,CASGRRSGTENTGELFF,TGCGCCAGCGGCCGCCGGTCCGGGACGGAGAACACCGGGGAGCTGTTTTTT
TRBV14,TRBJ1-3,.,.,CASSPDGYSGNTIYF,TGTGCCAGCAGCCCGGACGGTTACTCTGGAAACACCATATATTTT
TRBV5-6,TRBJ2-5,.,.,CASSLGGGWETQYF,TGTGCCAGCAGCTTAGGTGGTGGTTGGGAGACCCAGTACTTC
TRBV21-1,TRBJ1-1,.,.,CASSKVIGVNTEAFF,TGTGCCAGCAGCAAAGTTATTGGGGTGAACACTGAAGCTTTCTTT
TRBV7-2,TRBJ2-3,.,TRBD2,CASSLVGLAGDTQYF,TGTGCCAGCAGCTTAGTAGGTCTAGCGGGAGATACGCAGTATTTT
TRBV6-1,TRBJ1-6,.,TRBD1,CASSGRQGISSPLHF,TGTGCCAGCAGTGGGCGACAGGGGATAAGTTCACCCCTCCACTTT
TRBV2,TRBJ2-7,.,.,CASRTTGPSYEQYF,TGTGCCAGCAGAACCACAGGGCCCTCCTACGAGCAGTACTTC
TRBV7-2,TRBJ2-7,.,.,CASSASTGQYF,TGTGCCAGCAGCGCATCGACGGGACAGTACTTC
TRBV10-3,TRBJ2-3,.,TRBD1,CAISESVGTGLTDTQYF,TGTGCCATCAGTGAGTCGGTAGGGACAGGCCTCACAGATACGCAGTATTTT
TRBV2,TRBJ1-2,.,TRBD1,CASSSTGGIGGYTF,TGTGCCAGCAGTTCCACAGGGGGCATCGGTGGCTACACCTTC
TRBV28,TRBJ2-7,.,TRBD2,CASSGSTGGPYEQYF,TGTGCCAGCAGCGGATCAACGGGAGGGCCCTACGAGCAGTACTTC
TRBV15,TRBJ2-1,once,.,CATSGHEGHSGWNEQFF,TGTGCCACCAGCGGACATGAGGGACACTCTGGCTGGAATGAGCAGTTCTTC
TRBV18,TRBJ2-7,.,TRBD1,CASSPRTGAGPYEQYF,TGTGCCAGCTCACCACGGACAGGGGCGGGCCCCTACGAGCAGTACTTC
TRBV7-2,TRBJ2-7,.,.,CASSLGGYGYEQYF,TGTGCCAGCAGCTTAGGGGGCTACGGCTACGAGCAGTACTTC
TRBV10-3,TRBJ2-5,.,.,CAISVGGTQYF,TGTGCCATCAGTGTGGGGGGGACCCAGTACTTC
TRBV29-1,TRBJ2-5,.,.,CSVDPGTGGQYF,TGCAGCGTTGACCCCGGGACCGGAGGCCAGTACTTC
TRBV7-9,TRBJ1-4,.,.,CASSLAQGLKNEKLFF,TGTGCCAGCAGCTTAGCTCAGGGTTTGAAGAATGAAAAACTGTTTTTT
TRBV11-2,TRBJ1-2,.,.,CASSLGVANYGYTF,TGTGCCAGCAGCTTAGGGGTGGCCAACTATGGCTACACCTTC
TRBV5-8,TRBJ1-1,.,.,CASSLVGFTPSGAFF,TGTGCCAGCAGCTTGGTAGGGTTCACCCCGAGTGGGGCTTTCTTT